This T cell receptor (beta chain) was observed in a study of T cell repertoires in cytomegalovirus infection. Study information: Recently identified HLA-C-restricted CMV epitopes and well-studied HLA-B-restricted CMV epitopes were used by the study. Indicated by public TCR beta signatures were CMV infection and matching HLA type.

On this clonotype itself: Its specificity is unknown.

TCRdb reprocessed the reads with MiXCR, giving one entry per CDR3 protein. The top ten clones hold 91% of a sample with approximately 24,000 distinct CDR3 sequences, approximately 24% of them seen once. V was pared by 2 bases and J by 3 bases, with 11 bases of the junction left unmatched. The CDR3 has 17 amino acids. The germline gives CDR1 SGHDT, CDR2 YYEEEE. Findings and caveats of the study: Within the response measured ex vivo, HLA-C-restricted CMV-specific TCR beta clonotypes were dominant.

The rearrangement joins TRBV5-6 to TRBJ2-3; 8 bases fit TRBD1. The receptor was derived from a human donor in good health (CMV status not recorded). Some clones in this sample may be carry-over from other donors' samples. The starting material was CD8+ T cells from cultured PBMCs, obtained from culture after CMV antigen stimulation. CDR3 DNA: TGTGCCAGCAGCTTTTCAGGGGGCCTCGGCTTAACAGATACGCAGTATTTT. Its protein product is CASSFSGGLGLTDTQYF.